Detailed here is one T cell receptor beta chain. Its antigen is as yet unknown. The data are from a study of T cell repertoires in cytomegalovirus infection. Study in general: Both CMV infection and a matching HLA type were indicated by public TCR beta signatures. Study-level findings and limits: Using cumulative public TCR beta family frequency, the authors identified those who carried CMV together with the relevant HLA. Within the response measured ex vivo, HLA-C-restricted CMV-specific TCR beta clonotypes were dominant.

Trimming cost V 1 base and J 5 bases, with 13 bases left between them. Germline V gene data show CDR1 as SGHRS and CDR2 as YFSETQ. The CDR3 has 14 amino acids. One entry per CDR3 protein results from TCRdb running MiXCR on the reads. The profile shows fewer than 250,000 distinct CDR3 sequences, about 12% of them singletons. The receptor comes from a human donor in good health (CMV status not recorded). Some clones in this sample may be carry-over from other donors' samples. Sequencing was done on a sample of PBMCs. The chain carries TRBV5-1 and TRBJ2-7; D might be TRBD2 (7 bases). The CDR3: CASSLNREGNEQYF. Written as DNA, the CDR3 is TGCGCCAGCAGCTTGAACAGGGAGGGTAACGAGCAGTACTTC.